Below, 24 T cell receptor beta chains from the same sample are listed, as sequenced in a study of shared clonotypes between healthy human individuals. Cells designated naive CD8 were CD45RO-negative and were positively selected for CCR7, with terminally differentiated effector memory CD45RA+ cells excluded. Here immunoSEQ multiplex PCR was the method, and the copy in TCRdb shows in-frame clones only, minus some. The sample consists of some 2 million clones, about 95% of them appearing once. The sequenced sample was naive CD8+ T cells sorted from blood. The receptors stem from a man between 18 and 29 years old in good health.

The gene calls are TRBV4-3 and TRBJ1-2; D gene unclear. Germline V lookup: CDR1 LGHNA, CDR2 YSLEER. The CDR3 spans 16 residues. The V end was cut by 0 bases, the J end by 4 bases, with 15 bases between. CDR3 DNA sequence: TGCGCCAGCAGCCAAGATGGAATCGGATTCTCCTATGGCTACACCTTC. Its translation is CASSQDGIGFSYGYTF.

This clone was counted once. V is TRBV5-8 and J is TRBJ1-2, with TRBD1 as a possible D gene (6 bases). This CDR3 has 15 amino acids. V lost 2 bases and J lost 4, with 15 bases in between. CDR1 and CDR2 (germline): SGHTS, YDEGEE. In DNA, the CDR3 is TGTGCCAGCAGCTTTCGGGGGGGCGCAAGCTATGGCTACACCTTC. It translates to CASSFRGGASYGYTF.

J is TRBJ2-2 and V is TRBV11-2; D is undetermined. The CDR3 is 16 residues long. Looked up from germline, CDR1 is SGHAT and CDR2 is FQNNGV. V was trimmed by 5 bases and J by 1 base, leaving 14 bases between them. CDR3 amino acids: CASSPTTRKNTGELFF. Written as DNA, the CDR3 is TGTGCCAGCAGCCCCACGACACGCAAGAACACCGGGGAGCTGTTTTTT.

This clone was picked up a small number of times. The V call is TRBV7-9, the J call TRBJ1-2; the match to TRBD1 covers 7 bases. Germline V gene data show CDR1 as SEHNR and CDR2 as FQNEAQ (reference sequence). This CDR3 has 15 amino acids. The V segment lost 6 bases and the J segment 3 bases; nucleotides outside the gene matches: 10. CDR3 DNA sequence: TGTGCCAGCAGTCGGGACAGCCCGGGGGACTATGGCTACACCTTC. Residues: CASSRDSPGDYGYTF.

V is TRBV7-9 and J is TRBJ2-6, with unresolved D. Deletions cut 9 bases from V and 0 bases from J, with 6 bases between. This CDR3 spans 13 amino acids. Germline V gives CDR1 SEHNR, CDR2 FQNEAQ (reference sequence). CDR3 region: CASHSSGANVLTF. In DNA, the CDR3 is TGTGCCAGTCACAGCTCTGGGGCCAACGTCCTGACTTTC.

The chain recombines TRBV7-8 with TRBJ1-5; D possibly corresponds to TRBD1 (6 bases). V lost 2 bases and J 5 bases, leaving 13 bases between the germline ends. Looked up from germline, CDR1 is SGHVS and CDR2 is FQNEAQ. This CDR3 has 15 amino acids. As DNA, the CDR3 is TGTGCCAGCAGCTTATCAGGGGCTGTCGATCAGCCCCAGCATTTT. Its translation: CASSLSGAVDQPQHF.

Written as DNA, the CDR3 is TGCGCCAGCAGCCTACGGGGGACTACCAATGAGCAGTTCTTC. Its translation is CASSLRGTTNEQFF. The gene calls are TRBV5-1 and TRBJ2-1; TRBD2 agrees at 7 bases. The CDR3 runs 14 residues. With 4 bases clipped from V and 6 bases from J, the junction kept 7 bases outside the gene matches. Germline lookup yields CDR1 SGHRS and CDR2 YFSETQ.

V gene TRBV10-3 combines with J gene TRBJ2-5; the match to TRBD2 covers 7 bases. Trimming took 2 bases from V and 0 from J; bases not matched to a gene: 9. The germline V gene encodes CDR1 ENHRY and CDR2 SYGVKD. There are 17 residues in the CDR3. In DNA, the CDR3 is TGTGCCATCAGTGAGGGAATCGCGGGAGCCAACCAAGAGACCCAGTACTTC. Translation: CAISEGIAGANQETQYF.

This chain joins TRBV11-2 and TRBJ1-1, with D unclear. V was clipped by 4 bases and J by 1 base, with 19 bases between them. The germline gives CDR1 SGHAT, CDR2 FQNNGV. The CDR3 length is 17 residues. Written as DNA, the CDR3 is TGTGCCAGCAGCTCACCTGAAGGGATAAACTCGAACACTGAAGCTTTCTTT. This codes for CASSSPEGINSNTEAFF.

V and J are TRBV6-5 and TRBJ2-1, with D unclear. Germline-derived CDR1 and CDR2 are MNHEY and SVGAGI. This CDR3 contains 13 residues. Trimming removed 7 bases from V and 0 bases from J, with 7 bases in between. Here the CDR3 reads CASTGSSYNEQFF. The CDR3, as DNA: TGTGCCAGCACCGGCAGCTCCTACAATGAGCAGTTCTTC.

The chain links TRBV2 to TRBJ1-4; TRBD1 might be the D (6 bases). CDR1 and CDR2 from the germline V gene are SNHLY and FYNNEI. This CDR3 is 13 amino acids long. The V and J ends lost 5 bases and 6 bases respectively, with 10 bases between them. The CDR3 region has the DNA TGTGCCAGCAGTAGGGGGGTCGATGAAAAACTGTTTTTT. Protein sequence: CASSRGVDEKLFF.

The chain has TRBV28 and TRBJ1-1, with 7 nucleotides matching TRBD1. The ends lost 5 bases at V and 3 bases at J; junction bases unmatched: 9. The CDR3 spans 15 residues. Per germline, CDR1 MDHEN and CDR2 SYDVKM. CDR3 DNA sequence: TGTGCCAGCAGTCAAACCGGGACAGCTTACACTGAAGCTTTCTTT. It specifies CASSQTGTAYTEAFF.

V and J are TRBV6-6 and TRBJ2-3; TRBD1 is a possible D gene (6 bases). Between the trimmed V and J ends, which lost 5 bases and 5 bases, there was a span of 17 bases. Germline V gives CDR1 MNHNY, CDR2 SVGAGI (reference sequence). This CDR3 is 15 amino acids long. As DNA, the CDR3 is TGTGCCAGCAGTAGCTGGGCGGGCAGGGGAGATACGCAGTATTTT. It specifies CASSSWAGRGDTQYF.

This chain links TRBV10-2 with TRBJ2-5; the D gene is possibly TRBD2 (6 bases). The CDR3 contains 16 residues. Trimming cost V 2 bases and J 5 bases, with 18 bases left between them. CDR1 WSHSY and CDR2 SAAADI come from the germline V gene. This CDR3 reads CASSELLVGGRETQYF. The CDR3 coding sequence is TGCGCCAGCAGTGAGCTGTTGGTGGGAGGACGGGAGACCCAGTACTTC.

A single count supports this clone. V and J are TRBV7-8 and TRBJ2-3; 12 bases are shared with TRBD2. The J segment lost 5 bases and the V segment lost 4 bases, leaving 7 bases of the junction unmatched. The CDR3 consists of 16 residues. Germline V CDR1 and CDR2: SGHVS, FQNEAQ. The CDR3 DNA is TGTGCCAGCAGCTCCCTAGCGGGGGGGCCGGAAGATACGCAGTATTTT. Amino acid sequence: CASSSLAGGPEDTQYF.

The chain links TRBV4-3 to TRBJ1-2, with D perhaps matching TRBD1 (6 bases). This CDR3 comprises 14 residues. The V end lost 4 bases, the J end lost 1 base, and 10 bases lay between the germline ends. From germline, CDR1 is LGHNA and CDR2 YSLEER. The CDR3 nucleotides are TGCGCCAGCAGCCCGGGACACCGTAACTATGGCTACACCTTC. This codes for CASSPGHRNYGYTF.

In its sample, this clone was seen once. V gene TRBV4-1 combines with J gene TRBJ2-7; the D gene is possibly TRBD1 (6 bases). The germline V and J ends were trimmed by 2 bases and 2 bases, with 19 bases remaining between them. The germline V gene encodes CDR1 MGHRA and CDR2 YSYEKL. This CDR3 spans 17 amino acids. The CDR3 nucleotides are TGCGCCAGCAGCCAAAGGGTCTCCGGGACACTCCCCTACGAGCAGTACTTC. This codes for CASSQRVSGTLPYEQYF.

This clone was counted a single time. J is TRBJ2-3 and V is TRBV2; the match to TRBD2 covers 8 bases. The CDR3 contains 17 residues. Germline V lookup: CDR1 SNHLY, CDR2 FYNNEI. Losses at the gene ends were 2 bases for V and 3 bases for J; bases not matched to a gene: 10. CDR3 DNA sequence: TGTGCCAGCAGTGAAAGCCTAGCGGGCCTCCCAACAGATACGCAGTATTTT. Amino acid sequence: CASSESLAGLPTDTQYF. The whole variable domain, filled in from reference TRBV2 and TRBJ2-3, reads EPEVTQTPSHQVTQMGQEVILRCVPISNHLYFYWYRQILGQKVEFLVSFYNNEISEKSEIFDDQFSVERPDGSNFTLKIRSTKLEDSAMYFCASSESLAGLPTDTQYFGPGTRLTVL.

This rearrangement joins TRBV11-2 to TRBJ2-1; D remains ambiguous. Trimming cost V 5 bases and J 3 bases, with 14 bases left between them. The germline gives CDR1 SGHAT, CDR2 FQNNGV. The CDR3 totals 15 residues. The CDR3 nucleotides are TGTGCCAGCAGCATCTCCCCCGTTCTCTACAATGAGCAGTTCTTC. Residues: CASSISPVLYNEQFF.

This clone was seen a single time. This sequence joins TRBV5-6 and TRBJ2-3, with D unclear. V shed 2 bases and J shed 4 bases, with 8 bases lying between them. Germline CDR1 is SGHDT and CDR2 is YYEEEE. The CDR3 runs 13 residues. CDR3 DNA sequence: TGTGCCAGCAGCTTCAACGCACCAGATACGCAGTATTTT. The encoded protein is CASSFNAPDTQYF.

The chain joins TRBV5-6 to TRBJ2-2; 7 bases align to TRBD1. The CDR3 consists of 16 residues. The germline CDR1 and CDR2 sequences are SGHDT and YYEEEE. V gave up 4 bases and J gave up 4 bases; unmatched junction bases: 10. The CDR3 is CASSLGEGAVTGELFF. The CDR3 DNA reads TGTGCCAGCAGCCTCGGAGAGGGGGCTGTCACCGGGGAGCTGTTTTTT.

This clone occurred once. V and J are TRBV7-2 and TRBJ2-7; D may be TRBD2 (5 bases). Germline V gives CDR1 SGHTA, CDR2 FQGNSA. This CDR3 region has 13 residues. V was cut by 3 bases and J by 7 bases, with 13 bases left in between. CDR3: CASSLLASGEQYF. In DNA form, the CDR3 reads TGTGCCAGCAGCTTGCTTGCTTCGGGGGAGCAGTACTTC.

This chain connects TRBV28 to TRBJ1-1, with D hard to call. Trimming took off 3 bases at V and 1 base at J, with 9 bases between the two ends. From germline, CDR1 is MDHEN and CDR2 SYDVKM. The CDR3 has 14 residues. CDR3 DNA sequence: TGTGCCAGCAGTTTCTTCTCGGGGAACACTGAAGCTTTCTTT. This encodes CASSFFSGNTEAFF.

V usage is TRBV29-1 and J usage is TRBJ2-7, with a possible D match to TRBD1 (5 bases). The V and J ends lost 6 bases and 0 bases respectively, with 12 bases between them. Germline V gene data show CDR1 as SQVTM and CDR2 as ANQGSEA. The CDR3 totals 13 residues. CDR3 in amino acids: CSVYYRSSYEQYF. CDR3 nucleotide sequence: TGCAGCGTGTATTACAGGAGCTCCTACGAGCAGTACTTC.